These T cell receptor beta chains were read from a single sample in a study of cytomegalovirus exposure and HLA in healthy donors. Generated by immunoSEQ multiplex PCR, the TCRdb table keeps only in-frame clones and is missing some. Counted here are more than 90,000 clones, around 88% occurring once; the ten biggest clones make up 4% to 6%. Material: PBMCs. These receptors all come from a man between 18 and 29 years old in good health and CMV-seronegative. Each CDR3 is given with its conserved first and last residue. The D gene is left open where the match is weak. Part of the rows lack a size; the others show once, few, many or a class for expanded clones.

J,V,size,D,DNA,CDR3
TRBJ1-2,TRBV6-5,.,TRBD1,TGTGCCAGCAGTAGAACCGGGACAGCCCATGGCTACACCTTC,CASSRTGTAHGYTF
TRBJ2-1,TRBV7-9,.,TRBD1,TGTGCCAGCAGCTTGGACAGGGGCTACAATGAGCAGTTCTTC,CASSLDRGYNEQFF
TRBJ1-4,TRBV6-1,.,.,TGTGCCAGCAGTGAATGGAGGGATGAAAAACTGTTTTTT,CASSEWRDEKLFF
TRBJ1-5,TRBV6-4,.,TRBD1,TGTGCCAGCAGTGACCGGACAGGGTTTAGTAGTCAGCCCCAGCATTTT,CASSDRTGFSSQPQHF
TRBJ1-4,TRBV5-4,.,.,TGTGCCAGCAGCTTGGATCGTGAAAAACTGTTTTTT,CASSLDREKLFF
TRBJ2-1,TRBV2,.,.,TGTGCCAGCAAAACGAGAGTCCTCAATGAGCAGTTCTTC,CASKTRVLNEQFF
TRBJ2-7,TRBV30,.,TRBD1,TGTGCCTGGACCGGACAGGGGTTCTACGAGCAGTACTTC,CAWTGQGFYEQYF
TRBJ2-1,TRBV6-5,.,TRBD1,TGTGCCAGCAATCCGGGGACAGGGGTAGGGGAGCAGTTCTTC,CASNPGTGVGEQFF
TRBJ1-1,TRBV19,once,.,TGTGCCAGTAGTAGCAAAGGGGGCACTGAAGCTTTCTTT,CASSSKGGTEAFF
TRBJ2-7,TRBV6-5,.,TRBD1,TGTGCCAGCAGTTCGGACAGGGGAAACGAGCAGTACTTC,CASSSDRGNEQYF
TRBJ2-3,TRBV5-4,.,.,TGTGCCAGCAGCTTGGAGGTGCAGGTCAGAGCAGATACGCAGTATTTT,CASSLEVQVRADTQYF
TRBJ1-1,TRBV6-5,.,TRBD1,TGTGCCAGCAGTTACACCGGACAGGGGATACACACTGAAGCTTTCTTT,CASSYTGQGIHTEAFF
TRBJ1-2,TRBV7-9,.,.,TGTGCCAGCAGCTTGACAGCCGACAACTATGGCTACACCTTC,CASSLTADNYGYTF
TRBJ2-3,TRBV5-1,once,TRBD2,TGCGCCAGCAGCCGCGGGGGGGGTAGCGCAGATACGCAGTATTTT,CASSRGGGSADTQYF
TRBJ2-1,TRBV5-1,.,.,TGCGCCAGCAGCCCCGTCTGGGGCTCGGGTGAGCAGTTCTTC,CASSPVWGSGEQFF
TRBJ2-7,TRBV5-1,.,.,TGCGCCAGCAGCTGGAGGCACGGGGAAATGGACGAGCAGTACTTC,CASSWRHGEMDEQYF
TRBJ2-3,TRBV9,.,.,TGTGCCAGCAGCGCCCACACAGATACGCAGTATTTT,CASSAHTDTQYF
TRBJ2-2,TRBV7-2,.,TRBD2,TGTGCCAGCAGCCTGAGACCTCCGGGACTAGCGGGAAACACCGGGGAGCTGTTTTTT,CASSLRPPGLAGNTGELFF
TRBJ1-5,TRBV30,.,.,TGTGCCTGGAGCGGGGGTCTTGGTAGCAATCAGCCCCAGCATTTT,CAWSGGLGSNQPQHF
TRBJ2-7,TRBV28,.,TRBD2,TGTGCCAGCAGTCTTAGCGGGAGTTTCTACGAGCAGTACTTC,CASSLSGSFYEQYF
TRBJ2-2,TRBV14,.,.,TGTGCCAGCAGCTCGCTTCCGGGACAAGCGAACACCGGGGAGCTGTTTTTT,CASSSLPGQANTGELFF
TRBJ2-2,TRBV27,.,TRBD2,TGTGCCAGCAGTTTTTTGCCGGCGGGGGCGAACACCGGGGAGCTGTTTTTT,CASSFLPAGANTGELFF
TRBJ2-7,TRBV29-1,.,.,TGCAGCGTCGGATCCGGGACAAAAGGGTTCTACGAGCAGTACTTC,CSVGSGTKGFYEQYF
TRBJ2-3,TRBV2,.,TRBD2,TGTGCCAGCAGTGAAGCGCTTGGGACTAGCGGGAGTGGTGGCACAGATACGCAGTATTTT,CASSEALGTSGSGGTDTQYF
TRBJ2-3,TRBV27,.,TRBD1,TGTGCCAGCAGTTTCTCCAGGACAGGGAGCACAGATACGCAGTATTTT,CASSFSRTGSTDTQYF
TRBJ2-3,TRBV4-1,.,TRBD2,TGCGCCAGCAGCCAAGATTTGGGGACCCCGGGGGGGAGTCACACAGATACGCAGTATTTT,CASSQDLGTPGGSHTDTQYF
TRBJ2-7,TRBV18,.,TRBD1,TGTGCCAGCTCACTAAAGGCGGGACAGGTAGTTCCCTACGAGCAGTACTTC,CASSLKAGQVVPYEQYF
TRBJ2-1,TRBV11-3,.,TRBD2,TGTGCCAGCAGCTTAGGACCCGGGAGGCAGAACAATGAGCAGTTCTTC,CASSLGPGRQNNEQFF
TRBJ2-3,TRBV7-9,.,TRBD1,TGTGCCAGCAGCTTAGGGGACAGGGATGCAGATACGCAGTATTTT,CASSLGDRDADTQYF
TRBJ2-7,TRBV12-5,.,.,TGTGCTAGTGCCCAGCCAGCGCACTCCTACGAGCAGTACTTC,CASAQPAHSYEQYF
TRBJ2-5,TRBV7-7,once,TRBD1,TGTGCCAGCAGCTCGGGACAGCGAATCGAGACCCAGTACTTC,CASSSGQRIETQYF
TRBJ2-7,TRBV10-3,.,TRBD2,TGTGCCATCAGCCCAGGGACTAGCGGGAGGTCGGAGCAGTACTTC,CAISPGTSGRSEQYF
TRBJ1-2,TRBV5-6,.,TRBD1,TGTGCCAGCAGCCCCCGGGACAGCCGAATAGGGACCACCTTC,CASSPRDSRIGTTF
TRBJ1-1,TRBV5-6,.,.,TGTGCCAGCAGCTTGGTTTCCACAAACACTGAAGCTTTCTTT,CASSLVSTNTEAFF
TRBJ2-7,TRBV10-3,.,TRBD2,TGTGCCTCAGGAGCGGGAGCGGGAGAGCAGTACTTC,CASGAGAGEQYF
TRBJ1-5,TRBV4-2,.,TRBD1,TGTGCCAGCAGCAGGGACAGGGGGCTGAATCAGCCCCAGCATTTT,CASSRDRGLNQPQHF
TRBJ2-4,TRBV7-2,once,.,TGTGCCAGCAGCCTGTCCCCTAGAAACATTCAGTACTTC,CASSLSPRNIQYF
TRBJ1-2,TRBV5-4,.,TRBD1,TGTGCCAGCAGCCCGATCACCAGGGACAGGGTCCATGGCTACACCTTC,CASSPITRDRVHGYTF
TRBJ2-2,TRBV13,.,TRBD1,TGTGCCAGCAGTAGAACAGGGGGAACCGGGGAGCTGTTTTTT,CASSRTGGTGELFF
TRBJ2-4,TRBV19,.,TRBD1,TGTGCCACCACCGGGACAGGGGGAAACATTCAGTACTTC,CATTGTGGNIQYF
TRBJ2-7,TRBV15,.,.,TGTGCCACCAGCAGAGATCTACAGGCCTACGAGCAGTACTTC,CATSRDLQAYEQYF
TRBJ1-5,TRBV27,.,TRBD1,TGTGCCAGCAGACCTATCGGACAGGGGAGTTGGCCCCAGCATTTT,CASRPIGQGSWPQHF
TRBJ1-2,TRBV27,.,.,TGTGCCAGCAGTTTCTCGGACAGAGGCGGCTACACCTTC,CASSFSDRGGYTF
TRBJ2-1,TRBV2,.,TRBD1,TGTGCCAGCAGTCAAGACAGGGGGAGTGGGGATGAGCAGTTCTTC,CASSQDRGSGDEQFF
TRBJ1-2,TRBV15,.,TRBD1,TGTGCCACCAGCAGAGTTGAGACAGGGGTGGGACAAGGCTACACCTTC,CATSRVETGVGQGYTF
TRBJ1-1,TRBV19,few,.,TGTGCCACCCAAACACGGCGGGGGGCGACTGAAGCTTTCTTT,CATQTRRGATEAFF
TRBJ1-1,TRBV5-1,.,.,TGCGCCAGCAGCTTGGCGGCGGGTATGAACACTGAAGCTTTCTTT,CASSLAAGMNTEAFF